This TCR beta chain appears in the sequencing data of a study of neurological immune-mediated disorders. This clonotype was seen at least ten times. Germline V lookup: CDR1 SQVTM, CDR2 ANQGSEA. Trimming took off 3 bases at V and 6 bases at J, with 15 bases between the two ends. This CDR3 has 14 residues. TCRdb re-called the 5' RACE reads with MiXCR, one entry per CDR3 protein. Of fewer than 35,000 distinct CDR3 sequences in the sample, around 3.4% were seen once. This chain uses TRBV29-1 with TRBJ2-1; maybe TRBD2 (5 bases). The sequencing sample was made of PBMCs. This TCR was sampled from a woman in her twenties or thirties with multiple sclerosis. CDR3 nucleotide sequence: TGCAGCGTTGAGTTGGGGAGCCCCCCCAATGAGCAGTTCTTC. Its protein is CSVELGSPPNEQFF.